The 30 T cell receptor beta chains given below trace back to one sample, sequenced in a study of control samples from healthy donors and cancer patients. TCRdb's table, derived via immunoSEQ multiplex PCR, lists solely in-frame clones and lacks some. The data hold around 72,000 clones, with approximately 84% observed a single time. Sample: blood. These receptors all stem from a man aged 50-59 years in good health.

The J gene is TRBJ2-6, the V gene TRBV7-9, with TRBD2 identical over 7 bases. The CDR3 length is 17 residues. V was clipped by 7 bases and J by 3 bases; unmatched bases: 12. Per germline, CDR1 SEHNR and CDR2 FQNEAQ (reference sequence). The DNA of the CDR3 is TGTGCCAGCACCCTTGACGGGAGGCTACTTGGGGCCAACGTCCTGACTTTC. Its protein is CASTLDGRLLGANVLTF.

The rearrangement links TRBV6-2 or TRBV6-3 to TRBJ2-5; TRBD1 might be the D (6 bases). The germline V and J ends were trimmed by 1 base and 5 bases, with 11 bases remaining between them. Germline loops: CDR1 MNHEY, CDR2 SVGEGT. The CDR3 runs to 14 residues. The CDR3 nucleotides read TGTGCCAGCAGTTACTTTCGAAGGGGGGAGACCCAGTACTTC. Its translation is CASSYFRRGETQYF.

V gene TRBV2 combines with J gene TRBJ2-3; D unresolved. Germline lookup yields CDR1 SNHLY and CDR2 FYNNEI. This CDR3 has 13 amino acids. Trimming took off 5 bases at V and 2 bases at J, with 8 bases between the two ends. CDR3 sequence reads: CASSPAFTDTQYF. CDR3 bases: TGTGCCAGCAGTCCGGCCTTCACAGATACGCAGTATTTT.

V is TRBV7-9 and J is TRBJ1-1; D gene unclear. The CDR3 extends over 12 amino acids. Trimming removed 0 bases at V and 11 bases at J, with 10 bases between. Looked up from germline, CDR1 is SEHNR and CDR2 is FQNEAQ (reference sequence). The CDR3 bases are TGTGCCAGCAGCTTAGCTCCCCGAGGGGCTTTCTTT. Translated: CASSLAPRGAFF.

The chain uses TRBV11-3 and TRBJ2-7; 9 bases agree with TRBD1. The CDR3 consists of 15 residues. The germline V gene encodes CDR1 SGHNT and CDR2 YENEEA. V dropped 3 bases and J dropped 4; count of bases not matched to a gene: 7. CDR3 nucleotides: TGTGCCAGCAGCTTTCGGGACAGGGAGCTTTACGAGCAGTACTTC. Residues: CASSFRDRELYEQYF.

The chain couples TRBV3-1 (or the pseudogene TRBV3-2) to TRBJ2-2; 9 bases align to TRBD2. Germline CDR1 reads LGHDT; CDR2 reads YNNKEL (reference sequence). V lost 3 bases and J lost 7; bases outside the gene matches: 3. The CDR3 is 14 residues long. This chain's CDR3 is CASSQGTSFGELFF. The CDR3 nucleotides read TGTGCCAGCAGCCAGGGGACTAGCTTCGGGGAGCTGTTTTTT.

The rearrangement joins TRBV7-2 to TRBJ1-2, with 7 positions matching TRBD1. The germline V gene has CDR1 SGHTA and CDR2 FQGNSA. CDR3 length equals 14 residues. V was pared by 5 bases and J by 4 bases, with 7 bases of the junction left unmatched. Here the CDR3 reads CASSPQWTGYGYTF. The CDR3 DNA sequence: TGTGCCAGCAGCCCGCAATGGACAGGCTATGGCTACACCTTC.

As to this clone: The same CDR3 arises from other DNA sequences in this sample as well. The chain combines TRBV6-5 with TRBJ1-1, with D possibly being TRBD1 (5 bases). V was clipped by 2 bases and J by 0 bases, with 7 bases between them. Looked up from germline, CDR1 is MNHEY and CDR2 is SVGAGI. This CDR3 region has 14 residues. DNA of the CDR3: TGTGCCAGCAGTTACGCGGACATGAACACTGAAGCTTTCTTT. This codes for CASSYADMNTEAFF.

The CDR3 loop is CASSLVGTRSTDTQYF. CDR3 nucleotide sequence: TGCGCCAGCAGCTTGGTCGGGACTAGGAGCACAGATACGCAGTATTTT. This chain connects TRBV5-1 to TRBJ2-3, with TRBD2 matching over 8 bases. This CDR3 spans 16 amino acids. Germline CDR1 SGHRS, CDR2 YFSETQ. V shed 0 bases and J 0 bases; nucleotides not matched to a gene: 3.

The chain employs TRBV11-2 and TRBJ2-1; D remains unclear. The germline CDR1 and CDR2 sequences are SGHAT and FQNNGV. Trimming cost V 6 bases and J 8 bases, with 23 bases left between them. CDR3 length: 16 amino acids. The CDR3: CASRHLRVPRGDEQFF. CDR3 in DNA: TGTGCCAGCAGACACCTACGGGTCCCGAGAGGCGATGAGCAGTTCTTC. Complete variable domain (other parts from reference TRBV11-2 and TRBJ2-1): EAGVAQSPRYKIIEKRQSVAFWCNPISGHATLYWYQQILGQGPKLLIQFQNNGVVDDSQLPKDRFSAERLKGVDSTLKIQPAKLEDSAVYLCASRHLRVPRGDEQFFGPGTRLTVL.

This chain uses TRBV14 with TRBJ2-1; D tentatively reads TRBD1 or TRBD2 (6 bases each). Per the germline V gene, CDR1 is SGHDN and CDR2 is FVKESK. The CDR3 contains 18 residues. V shed 1 base and J shed 2 bases, with 18 bases lying between them. In DNA, the CDR3 is TGTGCCAGCAGCCAAGTTTGGAGGGGGGACTGGACCTACAATGAGCAGTTCTTC. Residues: CASSQVWRGDWTYNEQFF.

This chain uses TRBV10-3 with TRBJ2-1; 9 bases align to TRBD2. This CDR3 contains 11 residues. CDR1 is ENHRY and CDR2 is SYGVKD in the germline V gene. The trim removed 5 bases at V and 15 bases at J, leaving 5 bases unmatched. CDR3 residues: CAISSSGNAFF. CDR3 in DNA: TGTGCCATCAGTTCTAGCGGGAATGCGTTCTTC.

The CDR3 bases are TGTGCCAGCAGCGCCCGGACGGGGGCAGATACGCAGTATTTT. It translates to CASSARTGADTQYF. The V call is TRBV7-2, the J call TRBJ2-3; D perhaps matches TRBD2 (6 bases). V lost 5 bases, J lost 4 bases, and 13 bases lay in between. CDR3 size: 14 residues. The germline CDR1 and CDR2 sequences are SGHTA and FQGNSA.

The gene calls are TRBV11-3 and TRBJ2-1; D is unresolved. CDR1 is SGHNT and CDR2 is YENEEA in the germline V gene. Trimming stripped 2 bases from V and 4 bases from J, with 9 bases between. CDR3 length: 14 residues. CDR3 bases: TGTGCCAGCAGCTTACCCGGACGGTACAATGAGCAGTTCTTC. Amino acids: CASSLPGRYNEQFF.

The chain has TRBV4-1 and TRBJ1-1; D remains ambiguous. V lost 4 bases to trimming and J lost 8 bases, with 8 bases between them. The CDR3 runs 11 residues. CDR1 and CDR2 from the germline V gene are MGHRA and YSYEKL. Here the CDR3 reads CASSPSVEAFF. CDR3 in DNA: TGCGCCAGCAGCCCCAGTGTCGAAGCTTTCTTT.

V usage is TRBV28 and J usage is TRBJ2-7; 9 bases map to TRBD1. The V segment lost 7 bases and the J segment 5 bases; nucleotides outside the gene matches: 9. The CDR3 is 14 residues long. The germline gives CDR1 MDHEN, CDR2 SYDVKM. The CDR3, as DNA: TGTGCCAGCAACCCCGGGACAGGGAGTCACGAGCAGTACTTC. Amino acids: CASNPGTGSHEQYF.

This chain uses TRBV10-3 with TRBJ2-1; maybe TRBD1 (5 bases). V was clipped by 10 bases and J by 5 bases, with 12 bases between them. The germline V gene encodes CDR1 ENHRY and CDR2 SYGVKD. The CDR3 length is 12 residues. CDR3 region: CATMTENNEQFF. The DNA of the CDR3 is TGTGCCACTATGACAGAAAACAATGAGCAGTTCTTC.

This chain links TRBV7-2 with TRBJ2-3; 10 bases agree with TRBD2. The CDR3 loop spans 16 amino acids. V was clipped by 4 bases and J by 2 bases; unmatched bases: 6. Germline CDR1 is SGHTA and CDR2 is FQGNSA. The CDR3, as DNA: TGTGCCAGCAGCTCCAGGCTAGCGGGGGCCACAGATACGCAGTATTTT. It encodes CASSSRLAGATDTQYF.

The rearrangement links TRBV6-5 to TRBJ1-4; maybe TRBD1 (6 bases). Germline V gene lookup returns CDR1 MNHEY and CDR2 SVGAGI. Trimming removed 7 bases at V and 4 bases at J, with 13 bases between. CDR3 length: 14 amino acids. CDR3 coding DNA: TGTGCCAGCAAGGTTGACAGGAATAATGAAAAACTGTTTTTT. This encodes CASKVDRNNEKLFF.

The chain recombines TRBV9 with TRBJ1-3, with 9 bases identical to TRBD1. The CDR3 has 16 residues. Germline V lookup: CDR1 SGDLS, CDR2 YYNGEE. V lost 3 bases to trimming and J lost 5 bases; unmatched junction nucleotides: 9. CDR3 residues: CASSATGTGIRNTIYF. The CDR3 nucleotides read TGTGCCAGCAGCGCAACCGGGACAGGGATTAGAAACACCATATATTTT.

The V and J genes are TRBV28 and TRBJ2-7, with 9 nucleotides matching TRBD1. Germline assignment: CDR1 MDHEN and CDR2 SYDVKM. Losses at the gene ends were 11 bases for V and 2 bases for J; bases not matched to a gene: 4. The CDR3 extends over 12 amino acids. The CDR3: CAATGGTYEQYF. The CDR3 DNA sequence: TGTGCCGCAACAGGGGGCACCTACGAGCAGTACTTC.

The rearrangement joins TRBV24-1 to TRBJ2-5; 12 positions match TRBD2. The trim removed 1 base at V and 2 bases at J, leaving 1 base unmatched. CDR1 and CDR2 (germline): KGHDR, SFDVKD. CDR3 length equals 16 residues. CDR3 nucleotide sequence: TGTGCCACCAGTGATTTCGGACTAGCGGGACAAGAGACCCAGTACTTC. Its translation: CATSDFGLAGQETQYF.

V gene TRBV3-1 (or the pseudogene TRBV3-2) combines with J gene TRBJ1-3; D gene ambiguous. V lost 8 bases and J lost 4, with 9 bases in between. This CDR3 contains 12 residues. Germline CDR1 is LGHDT and CDR2 is YNNKEL (reference sequence). CDR3 region: CASGSGGNTIYF. The CDR3 nucleotides are TGTGCCAGCGGGTCCGGAGGAAACACCATATATTTT.

V is TRBV3-1 (or the pseudogene TRBV3-2) and J is TRBJ1-3, with no clear D. Trimming took 4 bases from V and 0 from J, leaving 10 bases between them. This CDR3 has 15 residues. Germline-derived CDR1 and CDR2 are LGHDT and YNNKEL (reference sequence). CDR3: CASSPVWGSGNTIYF. Here the CDR3 DNA reads TGTGCCAGCAGCCCCGTTTGGGGCTCTGGAAACACCATATATTTT.

The chain joins TRBV11-2 to TRBJ2-7; TRBD2 might be the D (7 bases). V was clipped by 0 bases and J by 9 bases, with 12 bases between them. The CDR3 sequence is 13 residues long. CDR1 SGHAT and CDR2 FQNNGV come from the germline V gene. CDR3: CASSLDRGAGQYF. The DNA for the CDR3 is TGTGCCAGCAGCTTAGATCGGGGGGCCGGGCAGTACTTC. Full variable domain (outside the CDR3, taken from reference TRBV11-2 and TRBJ2-7): EAGVAQSPRYKIIEKRQSVAFWCNPISGHATLYWYQQILGQGPKLLIQFQNNGVVDDSQLPKDRFSAERLKGVDSTLKIQPAKLEDSAVYLCASSLDRGAGQYFGPGTRLTVT.

The chain has TRBV10-3 and TRBJ2-3, with 7 bases lining up with TRBD2. Germline CDR1 ENHRY, CDR2 SYGVKD. This CDR3 region has 15 residues. V lost 2 bases, J lost 6 bases, and 8 bases stayed unmatched. CDR3 protein: CAISERTRGADTQYF. The DNA for the CDR3 is TGTGCCATCAGTGAGAGGACTAGGGGTGCGGATACGCAGTATTTT.

The chain is built from TRBV7-2 and TRBJ2-7, with 9 nucleotides matching TRBD1. This CDR3 spans 13 amino acids. V dropped 5 bases and J dropped 2; count of bases not matched to a gene: 1. Germline lookup yields CDR1 SGHTA and CDR2 FQGNSA. CDR3 amino acids: CASSRQGAYEQYF. The CDR3 DNA sequence: TGTGCCAGCAGCCGACAGGGGGCCTACGAGCAGTACTTC.

The rearrangement uses TRBV24-1 and TRBJ2-1, with 14 bases aligning to TRBD2. The V segment lost 3 bases and the J segment 6 bases; nucleotides outside the gene matches: 3. The CDR3 length is 16 residues. Germline lookup yields CDR1 KGHDR and CDR2 SFDVKD. CDR3 region: CATSDRGTSGGNEQFF. DNA for the CDR3: TGTGCCACCAGTGATCGAGGGACTAGCGGGGGCAATGAGCAGTTCTTC.

Here the CDR3 reads CASSFLSEAFF. The CDR3 DNA reads TGTGCCAGCAGCTTTCTCTCAGAAGCTTTCTTT. The genes are TRBV3-1 (or the pseudogene TRBV3-2) and TRBJ1-1; D is ambiguous. V lost 5 bases to trimming and J lost 8 bases, with 9 bases between them. CDR1 and CDR2 from the germline V gene are LGHDT and YNNKEL (reference sequence). The CDR3 covers 11 residues.

In its sample, this clone was seen a few times. The chain combines TRBV19 with TRBJ2-7; unclear D gene. Germline CDR1 reads LNHDA; CDR2 reads SQIVND (reference sequence). Deletions cut 3 bases from V and 7 bases from J, with 13 bases between. The CDR3 consists of 13 residues. CDR3 DNA sequence: TGTGCCAGTAGTATGACTCGTGGTGGGGAGCAGTACTTC. This sequence encodes CASSMTRGGEQYF.